Listed here is a single T cell receptor beta chain. Here immunoSEQ multiplex PCR was the method, and the copy in TCRdb shows in-frame clones only, minus some. The sample holds 98,000 or so clones, 82% seen once. The data originate from a study of control samples from healthy donors and cancer patients. This TCR was sampled from a man in his 60s in good health. Specimen: blood.

As DNA, the CDR3 is TGTGCCAGCAGCTCGAGAAGACTAGCGGGAGCCTACCACAATGAGCAGTTCTTC. Residues: CASSSRRLAGAYHNEQFF. The V gene is TRBV7-9, the J gene TRBJ2-1, with 12 bases matching TRBD2. There are 18 residues in the CDR3. V lost 4 bases, J lost 5 bases, and 12 bases stayed unmatched. Germline values: CDR1 SEHNR, CDR2 FQNEAQ (reference sequence).